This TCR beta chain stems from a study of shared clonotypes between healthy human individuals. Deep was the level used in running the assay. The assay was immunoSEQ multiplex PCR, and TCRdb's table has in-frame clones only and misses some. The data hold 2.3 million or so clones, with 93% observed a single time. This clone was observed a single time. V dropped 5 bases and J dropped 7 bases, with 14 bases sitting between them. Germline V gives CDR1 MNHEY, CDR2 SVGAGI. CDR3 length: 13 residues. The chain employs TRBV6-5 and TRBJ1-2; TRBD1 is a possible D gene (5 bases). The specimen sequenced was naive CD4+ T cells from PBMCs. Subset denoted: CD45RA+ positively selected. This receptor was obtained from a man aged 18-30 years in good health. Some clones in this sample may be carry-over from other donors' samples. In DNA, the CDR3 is TGTGCCAGCAGTCGAGACCTGGGGGGTGGCTACACCTTC. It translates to CASSRDLGGGYTF.